This T cell receptor beta chain was found in a study of regulatory T cells in long-lasting Graves disease (dated by TCRdb to about 2021). A note on the overall study: Antithyroid drugs had been taken for less than 3 months by newly diagnosed Graves' disease patients. Patients with persistent Graves' disease were compared with patients with newly diagnosed Graves' disease using TCR sequencing and RNA sequencing of peripheral blood. The study was conducted in China and was registered as a clinical trial. A total of around 35 samples were covered by TCR sequencing, comprising some 13 persistent and roughly 20 newly diagnosed Graves' disease patients.

The intended sense of this specimen's time point label: newly diagnosed GD, antithyroid drugs for less than 3 months. RNA was extracted from PBMCs in TRIzol for both TCR sequencing and RNA sequencing. The diagnosis of Graves' disease followed American Thyroid Association guidelines. Patients for the study were recruited at an endocrinology department in Xi'an, China. Each patient gave about 8.1 milliliters of peripheral blood, collected in an EDTA anticoagulant tube. Ficoll Paque Plus density gradient separation was used to isolate PBMCs, and no further T cell sorting was performed. An Agilent 2100 Bioanalyzer and agarose gel were used to assess RNA quality, and a NanoDrop 2000 was used to measure RNA concentration. Here is what the overall study found, with its caveats: Only the TCR beta chain was sequenced and analyzed. As a limitation, the authors acknowledged that the small sample size may reduce accuracy. A larger number of public clonotypes was shared among persistent patients (under 3,000) than among newly diagnosed patients (around 970). The study examined only peripheral blood because the primary lesion, thyroid tissue, could not be accessed. Persistent Graves' disease patients showed lower TCR Shannon entropy and fewer highly expanded clones than newly diagnosed patients, suggesting clonal expansion. TRBV28, TRBJ1-2 and TRBJ2-5 were preferentially used in persistent disease, while TRBV20-1 and TRBJ2-1 were favored in newly diagnosed disease.

Libraries came from multiplex PCR. Instrument on record: Illumina HiSeq 4000. CDR3 regions were amplified by Arm-PCR with iRepertoire HTBI primers to construct TCR beta libraries. Before sequencing, the PCR products underwent gel purification. In the authors' own workflow: Across samples, 60 to 80 TRBV and 13 to 15 TRBJ segments were identified and used for gene usage analysis of CDR3 amino acid clonotypes. COPE and FqMerger were used to merge the filtered high-quality paired reads into contigs. BLAST was used to align contigs to IMGT TRBV, TRBD and TRBJ reference genes, with CDR3 defined following IMGT. Any clonotype with a frequency above 0.1% was classified as a highly expanded clone. Shannon entropy was used to measure repertoire diversity, and the Gini coefficient was used to measure V-J evenness. A clonotype was considered public if more than one individual shared it. TCRdb passed the public sequencing reads through fastp at Q25 and MiXCR, retaining productive beta sequences. Records with the same CDR3 protein are collapsed into one entry carrying the most frequent genes and DNA. The V and J calls and clone size are TCRdb's, not the authors'. A total of roughly 560,000 distinct CDR3 sequences appear in this sample, approximately 12% of them only once. The ten largest clones add up to roughly 8.9% of the sample.

In the case of this clonotype: Its antigen remains undetermined. Qualities for individual bases were not recorded, and no much larger clone is one base off.

CDR1 is given as SNHLY and CDR2 as FYNNEI, both from the germline V gene. The CDR3, cysteine through phenylalanine, is 16 amino acids long. Only the CDR3 DNA is retained, 48 bases long and in frame from the first base. Germline trimming: 0 bases from V, 7 bases from J; junction bases outside gene matches: 5. This same sample was also part of a study on T cells in Graves' hyperthyroidism and ophthalmopathy. In that second paper, the authors write: A patient counted as having stable Graves' hyperthyroidism if no progression to ophthalmopathy occurred over 18 months of follow-up. The hyperthyroidism patients were between 18 and 65 years old and newly diagnosed, with a disease duration of less than 2 months. Any patient with an uncontrolled infection, another autoimmune disease, pregnancy or lactation was excluded. Clinical symptoms, serum thyroxine and TRAb, thyroid ultrasound, and orbital computed tomography formed the basis for the diagnoses. A first-round RT-PCR of the TCR CDR3 used the HTBI primer set with the Qiagen OneStep RT-PCR kit. Blood samples also contained most of the expanded thyroid clonotypes (frequency above 0.001), which suggests that blood repertoires may reflect thyroid immune responses. Ophthalmopathy was separated from stable hyperthyroidism by a 13 V-J signature model, with around 90% sensitivity and roughly 84% specificity obtained in cross-validation and 80%/75% obtained in testing. In validation, the model predicted progression to ophthalmopathy a median of 6.5 months before onset, with roughly 68% sensitivity and roughly 72% specificity. TCR V-J signatures able to tell the groups apart were searched for in a discovery cohort of some 100 patients, of whom approximately 40 had Graves' ophthalmopathy and around 58 had stable Graves' hyperthyroidism. An independent validation cohort of 18 to 20 hyperthyroidism patients and some 15 patients who later progressed to ophthalmopathy tested prospective prediction of ophthalmopathy. The 75 to 100 discovery patients were randomly split 7:3 into training and test sets. In addition, the study compared T-cell repertoires in thyroid tissue and in blood from six Graves' hyperthyroidism patients. Following sampling, methimazole starting at 30 mg daily was given to hyperthyroidism patients, and high-dose intravenous methylprednisolone was given to ophthalmopathy patients. Libraries were constructed in a second round of multiplex PCR, after which size selection and purification were performed. Sequencing of the libraries was done on an Illumina HiSeq2000 using paired-end 100 bp reads. SOAPnuke was used to process the raw data, throwing out any read that contained adapters or uncalled bases, had a mean Phred below 15, or lacked an exact constant-primer or identifier match. High-quality paired reads were merged using COPE v1.2.5, and each unique nucleotide sequence was defined as a clonotype. MiTCR v1.1 was used to align clonotypes to the IMGT TRBV, TRBD and TRBJ reference segments. The analysis included only V-J combinations with a frequency above 0.0001, which together covered 99% to 99.2% of the repertoires. A TCS score was defined as the ratio of F50 (clonal expansion) to E x V (chaos), with BLOSUM62-based TCRdist applied between CDR3 peptides within each V-J. Welch's t-statistics and random forest reduced 514 V-J features to 10 to 15, which were used in a naive Bayes classifier (R e1071). No statistical method was used to set the sample size in advance, and investigators knew the group allocation. The paper describes TCR Vbeta CDR3 sequencing of more than 120 peripheral blood samples, made up of around 41 ophthalmopathy patients, roughly 80 hyperthyroidism patients and around 17 progressor patients.

The chain is encoded by TRBV2 joined to TRBJ2-2; 10 central bases correspond to TRBD1. Here the sequenced sample was peripheral blood mononuclear cells (PBMCs), taken at new diagnosis, from a patient treated with antithyroid drugs. The receptor was isolated from a woman under 40 with Graves disease. Donor details come from another sample of the same person, matched by shared clones. The DNA sequence reads TGTGCCAGCAGTGAAGCGGGGACAGGGGCGAACGGGGAGCTGTTTTTT. Translated, this gives CASSEAGTGANGELFF.